The 5 T cell receptor beta chains reported below all come from one sample, sequenced in a study of T cells in Graves' hyperthyroidism and ophthalmopathy. Amplified regions were TCR beta CDR3 sequences from RNA transcripts. The primer set for the first-round RT-PCR of the TCR CDR3 was HTBI. MiXCR, run by TCRdb on the multiplex PCR reads, gives a single entry per CDR3 protein. The sample consists of over 700,000 distinct CDR3 sequences, 30% to 40% of them appearing once. Sequenced sample: blood. The receptors come from a middle-aged woman with Graves' hyperthyroidism.

This clonotype showed up just a few times. The CDR3 sequence: CATSDLVNEQFF. Written as DNA, the CDR3 is TGTGCCACCAGTGATCTGGTCAATGAGCAGTTCTTC. The rearrangement links TRBV24-1 to TRBJ2-1; D ambiguous. Per germline, CDR1 KGHDR and CDR2 SFDVKD. V lost 3 bases, J lost 6 bases, and 5 bases lay in between. The CDR3 runs 12 residues.

This clonotype occurred many times. Since no conserved phenylalanine or tryptophan closes the CDR3, a read error is the likely cause. Because the CDR3's place on the DNA is in doubt, the DNA is left out and the CDR3 is given as listed by TCRdb. The chain carries TRBV5-4 and TRBJ2-7; the table names TRBD1, a call not compared with the DNA. Germline values: CDR1 SGHNT, CDR2 YYREEE (reference sequence). The length of the CDR3 is 8 amino acids, counting both ends. The CDR3 here is CASSPGSL.

This clonotype was detected ten times or more. The chain joins TRBV5-4 to TRBJ1-1; no definite D call. The germline gives CDR1 SGHNT, CDR2 YYREEE (reference sequence). CDR3 length: 9 residues. The CDR3 region is CTNSTEAFF. Written as DNA, the CDR3 is TGTACTAATTCCACTGAAGCTTTCTTT. Supplemented by reference TRBV5-4 and TRBJ1-1, the full variable domain reads ETGVTQSPTHLIKTRGQQVTLRCSSQSGHNTVSWYQQALGQGPQFIFQYYREEENGRGNFPPRFSGLQFPNYSSELNVNALELDDSALYLCTNSTEAFFGQGTRLTVV.

The gene calls are TRBV2 and TRBJ1-2; D might be TRBD1 (6 bases). Germline-derived CDR1 and CDR2 are SNHLY and FYNNEI. V was shortened by 2 bases and J by 4 bases, with 11 bases between the two germline ends. The CDR3 spans 14 residues. The CDR3 reads CASSETGTVYGYTF. DNA for the CDR3: TGTGCCAGCAGTGAAACAGGGACCGTCTATGGCTACACCTTC.

The CDR3: CATSDQTGVGNQPQHF. The CDR3 DNA is TGTGCCACCAGTGATCAGACAGGGGTCGGGAATCAGCCCCAGCATTTT. The V call is TRBV24-1, the J call TRBJ1-5; TRBD1 agrees at 8 bases. Losses at the gene ends were 3 bases for V and 4 bases for J; bases not matched to a gene: 7. The CDR3 sequence is 16 residues long. The germline V gene has CDR1 KGHDR and CDR2 SFDVKD.